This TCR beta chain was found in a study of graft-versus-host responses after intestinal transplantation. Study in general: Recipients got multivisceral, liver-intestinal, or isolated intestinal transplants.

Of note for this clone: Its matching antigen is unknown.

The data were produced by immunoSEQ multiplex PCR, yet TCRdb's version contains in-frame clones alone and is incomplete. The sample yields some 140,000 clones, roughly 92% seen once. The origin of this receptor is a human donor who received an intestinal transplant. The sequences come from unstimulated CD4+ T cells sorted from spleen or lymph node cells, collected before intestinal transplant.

The chain's CDR3 is CASSLVEGIGNTIYF. The CDR3 region has the DNA TGTGCCAGCAGCTTAGTGGAGGGCATTGGAAACACCATATATTTT. This chain joins TRBV11-2 and TRBJ1-3; D gene ambiguous. CDR3 length equals 15 residues. V dropped 1 base and J dropped 3 bases, with 10 bases sitting between them. CDR1 SGHAT and CDR2 FQNNGV come from the germline V gene.